The source of this T cell receptor (beta chain) is a study of T cell repertoires in aging, cancer and after chemotherapy. Overall study findings and caveats: Healthy donors lost TCR diversity with age mainly through richness, cancer patients through richness and evenness.

TRB rearrangements spanning V, D and J were amplified using mixed TRB-A/B primers. TCRdb redid the calling of the multiplex PCR reads with MiXCR, one entry per CDR3 protein. The table has more than 8,500 distinct CDR3 sequences, 35% to 50% seen once. A note on this clonotype: Its antigen remains unidentified. The junction and the germline gene differ at one end; a read error may be behind it.

The template was genomic DNA from peripheral blood, not RNA. The CDR3 loop spans 12 amino acids. The V gene's germline CDR1 is SGHDT and CDR2 YYEEEE. This TCR came from a human donor in good health. Sequenced sample: blood. The genes are TRBV5-6 and TRBJ2-7; D is undetermined. DNA of the CDR3: TGCGCCAGCAGCTTGGATTTCTACGAGCAGTACTTC. This encodes CASSLDFYEQYF. Supplemented by reference TRBV5-6 and TRBJ2-7, the full variable domain reads DAGVTQSPTHLIKTRGQQVTLRCSPKSGHDTVSWYQQALGQGPQFIFQYYEEEERQRGNFPDRFSGHQFPNYSSELNVNALLLGDSALYLCASSLDFYEQYFGPGTRLTVT.